The 27 T cell receptor beta chains below were found in one sample sequenced in a study of T cell repertoires in cytomegalovirus infection. TCRdb reanalysed the reads using MiXCR and keeps one entry per CDR3 protein. The sample includes around 530,000 distinct CDR3 sequences, approximately 26% of them seen just once. Sequencing was done on a sample of PBMCs. The receptors derive from a human donor in good health (CMV status not recorded). Some clones in this sample may be carry-over from other donors' samples.

The J gene is TRBJ1-5, the V gene TRBV6-1; possible D gene TRBD1, 5 bases. The CDR3 extends over 15 amino acids. The V end was cut by 6 bases, the J end by 2 bases, with 14 bases between. Germline CDR1 and CDR2: MNHNS and SASEGT. The DNA for the CDR3 is TGTGCCAGCAGGGGACCAGGTGTGGGCAATCAGCCCCAGCATTTT. This codes for CASRGPGVGNQPQHF.

This clonotype turned up a few times. This rearrangement joins TRBV6-1 to TRBJ1-1; 7 bases agree with TRBD1. The germline CDR1 and CDR2 sequences are MNHNS and SASEGT. V shed 5 bases and J 5 bases; nucleotides not matched to a gene: 8. CDR3 length: 14 amino acids. The CDR3 sequence is CASSSTGQGTEAFF. In DNA, the CDR3 is TGTGCCAGCAGTTCGACAGGGCAGGGAACTGAAGCTTTCTTT.

This clonotype was picked up a small number of times. The chain recombines TRBV6-2 or TRBV6-3 with TRBJ2-1; TRBD2 aligns across 10 bases. V shed 7 bases and J 10 bases; nucleotides not matched to a gene: 16. The V gene's germline CDR1 is MNHEY and CDR2 SVGEGT. The CDR3 loop spans 16 amino acids. In DNA form, the CDR3 reads TGTGCCAGCACCCCCCCCGGGCTAGCGGGAGCAGGGGAGCAGTTCTTC. This gives the protein CASTPPGLAGAGEQFF.

J is TRBJ2-1 and V is TRBV10-3, with 8 bases fitting TRBD2. The CDR3 runs to 17 residues. CDR1 is ENHRY and CDR2 is SYGVKD in the germline V gene. J was trimmed by 8 bases and V by 6 bases; bases with no gene match: 18. The CDR3 bases are TGTGCCATCAGACTTTCGGGCTCCCAGCGGGAGAGGGATGAGCAGTTCTTC. This codes for CAIRLSGSQRERDEQFF.

The V gene is TRBV29-1, the J gene TRBJ1-1; D gene uncertain. The CDR3 extends over 12 amino acids. Germline values: CDR1 SQVTM, CDR2 ANQGSEA. V was pared by 5 bases and J by 0 bases, with 7 bases between. The CDR3 is CSVFFMNTEAFF. The CDR3 DNA follows: TGCAGCGTTTTCTTCATGAACACTGAAGCTTTCTTT.

A few counts support this clonotype. The J gene is TRBJ1-3, the V gene TRBV7-9; maybe TRBD1 (5 bases). CDR3 length equals 13 residues. The V end lost 4 bases, the J end lost 7 bases, and 11 bases lay between the germline ends. Germline values: CDR1 SEHNR, CDR2 FQNEAQ (reference sequence). CDR3 residues: CASSYGTENTIYF. The CDR3 nucleotides are TGTGCCAGCAGCTACGGGACCGAGAACACCATATATTTT.

This rearrangement joins TRBV14 to TRBJ2-1; D not resolved. The length of the CDR3 is 15 residues. Trimming took off 4 bases at V and 0 bases at J, with 10 bases between the two ends. Germline values: CDR1 SGHDN, CDR2 FVKESK. This chain's CDR3 is CASSPLGASYNEQFF. Here the CDR3 DNA reads TGTGCCAGCAGCCCTTTGGGTGCCTCCTACAATGAGCAGTTCTTC.

This clonotype was counted only a few times. This chain links TRBV7-9 with TRBJ1-4; D gene unclear. CDR3 length: 14 residues. V shed 1 base and J shed 3 bases, with 6 bases lying between them. Looked up from germline, CDR1 is SEHNR and CDR2 is FQNEAQ (reference sequence). The CDR3 bases are TGTGCCAGCAGCTTAGGGGATGCTAATGAAAAACTGTTTTTT. It codes for CASSLGDANEKLFF.

To note about this clonotype: The CDR3 end shows no conserved phenylalanine or tryptophan, and so a read error is likely. No DNA is shown, since the ends of the CDR3 on it are uncertain; the CDR3 is the one TCRdb lists. The gene calls are TRBV7-9 and TRBJ2-5. From its first to its last residue, the CDR3 has 12 amino acids. Germline CDR1 and CDR2: SEHNR and FQNEAQ (reference sequence). The CDR3 sequence: CASSHGGQEVHL.

There are a few counts of this clonotype. This sequence joins TRBV2 and TRBJ2-1; 8 positions match TRBD2. Germline loops: CDR1 SNHLY, CDR2 FYNNEI. This CDR3 comprises 15 residues. With 7 bases clipped from V and 0 bases from J, the junction kept 5 bases outside the gene matches. For the CDR3, the DNA is TGTGCCAGCACGAGGAGCGGGAGCTCCTACAATGAGCAGTTCTTC. Translation gives CASTRSGSSYNEQFF.

This clonotype turned up a few times. V gene TRBV7-3 combines with J gene TRBJ2-7; 8 positions match TRBD2. CDR1 and CDR2 (germline): SGHTA, FQGTGA. The CDR3 runs 13 residues. With 4 bases clipped from V and 5 bases from J, the junction kept 4 bases outside the gene matches. The CDR3 DNA is TGTGCCAGCAGCTCCGGTAGCGGGGACGAGCAGTACTTC. This translates into CASSSGSGDEQYF.

This clonotype occurred once. DNA of the CDR3: TGCAGCGTTGGACACCGGTACGAGCAGTACTTC. Translating gives CSVGHRYEQYF. This chain joins TRBV29-1 and TRBJ2-7, with D hard to call. The CDR3 spans 11 residues. V dropped 4 bases and J dropped 4 bases, with 8 bases sitting between them. Germline loops: CDR1 SQVTM, CDR2 ANQGSEA.

This clonotype was counted many times. V gene TRBV7-2 combines with J gene TRBJ2-5, with 11 positions matching TRBD2. The CDR3 totals 15 residues. Trimming removed 5 bases from V and 5 bases from J; junction bases left unmatched: 7. CDR1 SGHTA and CDR2 FQGNSA come from the germline V gene. The CDR3 bases are TGTGCCAGCAGCCTTAGCGGGAGGGCTTGGGAGACCCAGTACTTC. Translation gives CASSLSGRAWETQYF.

V gene TRBV6-6 combines with J gene TRBJ2-3, with D hard to call. The CDR3 loop spans 11 amino acids. Germline values: CDR1 MNHNY, CDR2 SVGAGI (reference sequence). The germline V and J ends were trimmed by 7 bases and 4 bases, with 6 bases remaining between them. The DNA of the CDR3 is TGTGCCAGCAAAGATGCAGATACGCAGTATTTT. It codes for CASKDADTQYF.

The chain uses TRBV11-1 and TRBJ2-3; 7 nucleotides align to TRBD2. The CDR3 loop spans 16 amino acids. The V segment lost 6 bases and the J segment 3 bases; nucleotides outside the gene matches: 12. CDR1 and CDR2 from the germline V gene are SGHAT and FQDESV (reference sequence). As DNA, the CDR3 is TGTGCCAGCAGGACCTTTGGCGGGAGAATGACAGATACGCAGTATTTT. It codes for CASRTFGGRMTDTQYF.

As regards this clonotype: Sequence at one end of the junction differs from germline and may be a read error. CDR3 in amino acids: CTSSSTGENEKLFF. The CDR3 nucleotides read TGTACCAGTAGTAGCACAGGGGAAAATGAAAAACTGTTTTTT. This sequence joins TRBV19 and TRBJ1-4; TRBD1 matches 7 bases. CDR1 is LNHDA, CDR2 SQIVND, per germline (reference sequence). This CDR3 spans 14 amino acids.

This clonotype showed up just a few times. The chain links TRBV20-1 to TRBJ2-1; TRBD2 matches at 14 bases. CDR1 is DFQATT, CDR2 SNEGSKA, per germline (reference sequence). This CDR3 has 18 residues. The junction had 7 bases not matched to a gene; V was cut back by 3 bases and J by 0 bases. This CDR3 is CSASRLAGGVSSYNEQFF. CDR3 DNA sequence: TGCAGTGCTAGCAGACTAGCGGGAGGGGTAAGCTCCTACAATGAGCAGTTCTTC.

This clonotype has a count of ten or more. V gene TRBV19 combines with J gene TRBJ2-1, with 14 bases that match TRBD2. V trimming: 8 bases; J trimming: 6 bases; junction bases outside the gene matches: 3. CDR3 length: 14 amino acids. Germline CDR1 reads LNHDA; CDR2 reads SQIVND (reference sequence). DNA of the CDR3: TGTGCCAGTGCCGGGACTAGCGGGAGCAATGAGCAGTTCTTC. It encodes CASAGTSGSNEQFF.

The V gene is TRBV7-3, the J gene TRBJ1-2; a weak D match, TRBD1 (5 bases). With 5 bases removed from V and 2 bases from J, the gap between germline ends came to 15 bases. The CDR3 is 15 residues long. Germline V gene data show CDR1 as SGHTA and CDR2 as FQGTGA. For the CDR3, the DNA is TGTGCCAGCAGCCCCTTAGTAGGGGCCAACTATGGCTACACCTTC. This sequence encodes CASSPLVGANYGYTF.

This chain joins TRBV11-3 and TRBJ2-5; TRBD2 aligns across 10 bases. The CDR3 is made up of 16 amino acids. Germline trimming cut 0 bases from V and 5 bases from J; bases unmatched to any gene: 6. CDR1 is SGHNT and CDR2 is YENEEA in the germline V gene. CDR3 sequence (DNA): TGTGCCAGCAGCTTAGAAGGGTCTAGCGGGAGTGAGACCCAGTACTTC. Protein: CASSLEGSSGSETQYF.

The rearrangement links TRBV20-1 to TRBJ1-1; TRBD1 might be the D (6 bases). Trimming left V 5 bases short and J 0 bases short, with 13 bases between. The germline gives CDR1 DFQATT, CDR2 SNEGSKA (reference sequence). CDR3 length equals 14 residues. The DNA of the CDR3 is TGCAGTGCTCCTAAGACAGGACTGAACACTGAAGCTTTCTTT. Amino acids: CSAPKTGLNTEAFF.

This clonotype was detected a few times. The rearrangement uses TRBV12-5 and TRBJ1-2, with TRBD1 matching over 9 bases. Unmatched junction bases numbered 7, after V lost 6 bases and J lost 2 bases. CDR3 size: 15 residues. In germline, CDR1 is LGHNT, CDR2 FRNRAP. This CDR3 is CASGPPGTGNYGYTF. The CDR3 DNA follows: TGTGCTAGTGGCCCCCCCGGGACAGGGAACTATGGCTACACCTTC.

This clonotype was seen only a few times. The chain carries TRBV29-1 and TRBJ2-3, with 7 bases fitting TRBD2. Germline V gene lookup returns CDR1 SQVTM and CDR2 ANQGSEA. This CDR3 comprises 17 residues. The V gene end was trimmed by 0 bases and the J gene end by 2 bases; junction bases not matched to a gene: 11. CDR3 loop: CSVEDSGRLAPTDTQYF. CDR3 DNA sequence: TGCAGCGTTGAAGATTCTGGGCGACTAGCTCCCACAGATACGCAGTATTTT.

The chain joins TRBV19 to TRBJ2-1; 12 bases are a match to TRBD1. With V trimmed by 6 bases and J by 10 bases, 13 bases remained unmatched. The CDR3 sequence is 16 residues long. Germline-derived CDR1 and CDR2 are LNHDA and SQIVND (reference sequence). CDR3 region: CASRTTLGQGAREQFF. The CDR3 nucleotides read TGTGCCAGTAGGACAACTCTGGGACAGGGGGCGAGGGAGCAGTTCTTC.

The chain uses TRBV27 and TRBJ1-3; 7 bases fit TRBD1. This CDR3 region has 14 residues. The ends lost 6 bases at V and 6 bases at J; junction bases unmatched: 8. Germline V gene lookup returns CDR1 MNHEY and CDR2 SMNVEV (reference sequence). CDR3 bases: TGTGCCAGCAGATCGACAGGGACGGTAAACACCATATATTTT. This sequence encodes CASRSTGTVNTIYF.

The J gene is TRBJ1-4, the V gene TRBV25-1; TRBD1 matches 8 bases. V lost 3 bases and J lost 8; bases outside the gene matches: 11. The germline V gene encodes CDR1 MGHDK and CDR2 SYGVNS. The CDR3 has 16 amino acids. As DNA, the CDR3 is TGTGCCAGCAGTGAGATCGGACAGGGTGGAACCGAAAAACTGTTTTTT. It is translated as CASSEIGQGGTEKLFF.

This clonotype was detected a few times. The chain recombines TRBV11-3 with TRBJ2-3, with TRBD2 identical over 13 bases. This CDR3 comprises 17 residues. Per germline, CDR1 SGHNT and CDR2 YENEEA. Losses at the gene ends were 4 bases for V and 4 bases for J; bases not matched to a gene: 8. The CDR3 reads CASSSGLAGVGADTQYF. CDR3 nucleotide sequence: TGTGCCAGCAGCTCCGGACTAGCGGGAGTAGGGGCAGATACGCAGTATTTT.